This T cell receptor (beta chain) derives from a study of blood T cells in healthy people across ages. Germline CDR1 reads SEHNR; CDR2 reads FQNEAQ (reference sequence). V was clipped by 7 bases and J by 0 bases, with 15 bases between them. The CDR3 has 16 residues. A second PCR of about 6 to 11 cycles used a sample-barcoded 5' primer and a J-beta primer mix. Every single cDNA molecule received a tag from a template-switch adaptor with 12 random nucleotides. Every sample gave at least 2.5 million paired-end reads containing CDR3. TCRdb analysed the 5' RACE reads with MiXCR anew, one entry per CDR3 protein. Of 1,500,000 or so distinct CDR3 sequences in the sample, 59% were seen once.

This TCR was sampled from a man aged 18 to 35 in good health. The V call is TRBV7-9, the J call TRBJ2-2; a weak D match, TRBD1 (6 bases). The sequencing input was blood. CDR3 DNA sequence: TGTGCCAGCACACGATCCGGGACAACGAACACCGGGGAGCTGTTTTTT. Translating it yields CASTRSGTTNTGELFF.